The 3 T cell receptor beta chains presented below share a single source sample, sequenced in a study of neurological immune-mediated disorders. Time point noted: longitudinal time-point 2. Using its own MiXCR run on the 5' RACE reads, TCRdb lists one record per CDR3 protein. This sample has some 87,000 distinct CDR3 sequences, with 5% to 6% found just once. Sample: PBMCs. The source of these receptors is a woman aged 55-69 years with multiple sclerosis.

At least ten counts were recorded for this clonotype. The gene calls are TRBV29-1 and TRBJ2-4; TRBD2 aligns across 10 bases. Germline CDR1 reads SQVTM; CDR2 reads ANQGSEA. The CDR3 sequence is 15 residues long. Trimming took 5 bases from V and 5 from J; bases not matched to a gene: 9. CDR3 DNA sequence: TGCAGCGTTCTTGGAGCGGGGGGGCCCGAAAACATTCAGTACTTC. Encoded protein: CSVLGAGGPENIQYF.

At least ten counts were recorded for this clonotype. The V call is TRBV3-1, the J call TRBJ2-5; TRBD1 agrees at 10 bases. V was clipped by 0 bases and J by 6 bases; unmatched bases: 4. The CDR3 is 15 residues long. CDR1 and CDR2 (germline): LGHDT, YNNKEL (reference sequence). The CDR3 reads CASSQEDRGEKTQYF. The CDR3 nucleotides read TGTGCCAGCAGCCAAGAGGACAGGGGGGAGAAGACCCAGTACTTC.

This clonotype was seen ten or more times. The V and J genes are TRBV9 and TRBJ2-1, with D maybe TRBD2 (7 bases). Germline V lookup: CDR1 SGDLS, CDR2 YYNGEE. CDR3 length equals 20 residues. Trimming took 2 bases from V and 5 from J, leaving 29 bases between them. DNA for the CDR3: TGTGCCAGCAGCGTCTCCGCAGGGGTTTGGCGGGGGCCCGCAAACAATGAGCAGTTCTTC. Amino acids: CASSVSAGVWRGPANNEQFF.